Listed below are T cell receptor beta chains from one sample, sequenced in a study of blood T cell repertoires in COVID-19. Here immunoSEQ multiplex PCR was the method, and the copy in TCRdb shows in-frame clones only, minus some. The table has approximately 31,000 clones, approximately 89% seen once. Sequencing was done on a sample of peripheral blood. The receptors come from a man older than 75 with acute or convalescent COVID-19. Each CDR3 is given with its conserved first and last residue. D genes are given only for firm matches. Some rows mark clone size as missing; the rest say once, few, many or name a class of expanded clone.

clone_size,d_call,j_call,v_call,cdr3_nt,cdr3_aa
-,-,TRBJ2-6,TRBV2,TGTGCCAGCAGCACCTATGTCCACGGGGTCCCTGGGGCCAACGTCCTGACTTTC,CASSTYVHGVPGANVLTF
-,TRBD2,TRBJ2-2,TRBV7-2,TGTGCCAGCAGCCTTCGGACTAGCGGACGAACCGGGGAGCTGTTTTTT,CASSLRTSGRTGELFF
-,-,TRBJ2-4,TRBV19,TGTGCCAGTAGTATGTATGCCAAAAACATTCAGTACTTC,CASSMYAKNIQYF
-,-,TRBJ1-5,TRBV30,TGTGCCTGGAGTCCGGACAATAATCAGCCCCAGCATTTT,CAWSPDNNQPQHF
-,-,TRBJ2-7,TRBV30,TGTGCCTGGAGTCCGAGCCTATACGAGCAGTACTTC,CAWSPSLYEQYF
-,TRBD2,TRBJ2-1,TRBV5-8,TGTGCCAGCAGCTCCGGACTAGGGTACAATGAGCAGTTCTTC,CASSSGLGYNEQFF
-,TRBD2,TRBJ2-5,TRBV11-2,TGTGCCAGCAGCTTAGTTACTAGCGGAATTCAAGAGACCCAGTACTTC,CASSLVTSGIQETQYF
-,TRBD2,TRBJ2-7,TRBV18,TGTGCCAGCTCACAACTAGCGGGAGAGGGCGAGCAGTACTTC,CASSQLAGEGEQYF
once,-,TRBJ1-2,TRBV19,TGTGCCAGTAGTATGTCTCCGCGGGGTGGCTACACCTTC,CASSMSPRGGYTF
-,TRBD1,TRBJ1-1,TRBV7-9,TGTGCCAGCAGCTCAGGGACAGGGGAGGGTTACACTGAAGCTTTCTTT,CASSSGTGEGYTEAFF
-,TRBD1,TRBJ1-2,TRBV27,TGTGCCAGCAGTTTACAGGGACAGGGGCCCTATGGCTACACCTTC,CASSLQGQGPYGYTF
-,TRBD1,TRBJ2-7,TRBV3-1/TRBV3-2,TGTGCCAGCAGCCTCGGGACAGCCCTCTACGAGCAGTACTTC,CASSLGTALYEQYF
-,-,TRBJ1-2,TRBV27,TGTGCCAGCAGTTTATCGATAGGGGGTGGTTATGGCTACACCTTC,CASSLSIGGGYGYTF
-,-,TRBJ2-2,TRBV21-1,TGTGCCAGCAGTCGAGACAGGTTGGAAAACACCGGGGAGCTGTTTTTT,CASSRDRLENTGELFF
-,TRBD2,TRBJ2-5,TRBV5-1,TGCGCCAGCAGCTTGGTTCTAGCGGGAGAAGAGACCCAGTACTTC,CASSLVLAGEETQYF
-,-,TRBJ2-3,TRBV2,TGTGCCACCGAGGGAGATTTTAGCACAGATACGCAGTATTTT,CATEGDFSTDTQYF
-,-,TRBJ2-5,TRBV5-6,TGTGCCAGCAGCTTTTACAGGCAAGAGACCCAGTACTTC,CASSFYRQETQYF
-,-,TRBJ2-7,TRBV6-2/TRBV6-3,TGTGCCAGCAGTACAGGGTTCGAGCAGTACTTC,CASSTGFEQYF
-,-,TRBJ1-2,TRBV9,TGTGCCAGCAGCGTACGGGGGGGCTCTCCAAATGGCTACACCTTC,CASSVRGGSPNGYTF
-,TRBD1,TRBJ1-6,TRBV27,TGTGCCAGCAGTCCGACAGGGCGCGATTCACCCCTCCACTTT,CASSPTGRDSPLHF
once,-,TRBJ2-1,TRBV3-1/TRBV3-2,TGTGCCAGCAGCCAAGATCTAGGATTGATCAGCAATGAGCAGTTCTTC,CASSQDLGLISNEQFF
-,TRBD2,TRBJ2-3,TRBV7-2,TGTGCCAGCAGCTTAGGACTAGCGGGAGCGGGGCCCGTGGGGAATTTT,CASSLGLAGAGPVGNF
-,-,TRBJ1-4,TRBV11-3,TGTGCCAGCAGCTTGGGGTCGGGGGAAGAAAAACTGTTTTTT,CASSLGSGEEKLFF
-,TRBD1,TRBJ1-5,TRBV7-2,TGTGCCAGCAGCACGGACAGGGGTCAGCCCCAGCATTTT,CASSTDRGQPQHF
-,-,TRBJ1-1,TRBV29-1,TGCAGCGTTGAGGCGACAGAACACACTGAAGCTTTCTTT,CSVEATEHTEAFF
-,-,TRBJ1-2,TRBV2,TGTGCCAGCAGTGCAGGGACTCTGGGCTACACCTTC,CASSAGTLGYTF
-,-,TRBJ1-3,TRBV5-1,TGCGCCAGCACGTCAGGCTCTGGAAACACCATATATTTT,CASTSGSGNTIYF
-,-,TRBJ2-7,TRBV20-1,TGCAGTGCTAGCAACACCTACGAGCAGTACTTC,CSASNTYEQYF
-,-,TRBJ2-7,TRBV5-1,TGCGCCAGCAGCGTGGACCCGGCCTACGAGCAGTACTTC,CASSVDPAYEQYF
-,TRBD1,TRBJ1-1,TRBV3-1/TRBV3-2,TGTGCCAGCAGCCAAGATGGGGGGACAGGGTCTAAAGCTTTCTTT,CASSQDGGTGSKAFF
-,-,TRBJ2-1,TRBV12-1,TGTGCCAGCAGTTTAGAAGACAATGAGCAGTTCTTC,CASSLEDNEQFF
few,TRBD1,TRBJ1-5,TRBV5-8,TGTGCCAGCAGCCGAGACAGGGACAATCAGCCCCAGCATTTT,CASSRDRDNQPQHF
-,TRBD1,TRBJ1-6,TRBV6-6,TGTGCCAGCAGTGACAGGGTTTATAATTCACCCCTCCACTTT,CASSDRVYNSPLHF
-,TRBD2,TRBJ2-7,TRBV5-1,TGCGCCAGCAGCCCGGATAGCGGGAGGGTTTTCTACGAGCAGTACTTC,CASSPDSGRVFYEQYF
-,-,TRBJ2-7,TRBV4-2,TGTGCCAGCAGCCAAGATGGCGGGGTAGGCGGAGTTGGCTCCTACGAGCAGTACTTC,CASSQDGGVGGVGSYEQYF
-,TRBD1,TRBJ2-7,TRBV5-4,TGTGCCAGCAGCTCTTCAGGGGGCAGCTACGAGCAGTACTTC,CASSSSGGSYEQYF
-,TRBD2,TRBJ2-7,TRBV10-3,TGTGCCATCAGTGAGTCGGGCGGGGGAGGAGAGCAGTACTTC,CAISESGGGGEQYF
-,TRBD2,TRBJ2-3,TRBV20-1,TGCAGTGCTAGTACGGGGGGAGGGGTCACAGATACGCAGTATTTT,CSASTGGGVTDTQYF
-,TRBD1,TRBJ2-7,TRBV30,TGTGCCTGGGGCAACTCAGGGGTAGGGGGCGATAACGAGCAGTACTTC,CAWGNSGVGGDNEQYF
-,-,TRBJ2-1,TRBV4-2,TGTGCCAGCAGCCAAGCCACGGCGGCCGCGGGGAACAATGAGCAGTTCTTC,CASSQATAAAGNNEQFF
-,TRBD2,TRBJ2-1,TRBV6-1,TGTGCCAGCAGTGAAGGACTAGCGGGGAGGAATGAGCAGTTCTTC,CASSEGLAGRNEQFF
once,TRBD2,TRBJ2-1,TRBV2,TGTGCCAGCAGTGAAGTAGGCGGGAGTGTTGAGCAGTTCTTC,CASSEVGGSVEQFF
-,TRBD1,TRBJ2-7,TRBV7-8,TGTGCCAGCAGCTCGACAGGGGGAGAGGGCGAGCAGTACTTC,CASSSTGGEGEQYF
-,-,TRBJ2-1,TRBV5-1,TGCGCCAGCAGCTTACTAGACAATGAGCAGTTCTTC,CASSLLDNEQFF